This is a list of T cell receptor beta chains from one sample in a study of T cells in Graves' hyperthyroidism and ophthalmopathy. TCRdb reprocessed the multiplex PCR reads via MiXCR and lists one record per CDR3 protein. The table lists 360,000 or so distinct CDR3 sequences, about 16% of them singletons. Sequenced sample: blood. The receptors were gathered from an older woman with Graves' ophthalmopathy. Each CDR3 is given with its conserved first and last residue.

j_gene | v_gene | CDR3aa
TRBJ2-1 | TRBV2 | CASSERRASYNEQFF
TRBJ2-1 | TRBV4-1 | CASSHLTGGTYNEQFF
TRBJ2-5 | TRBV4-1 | CASSPNPAGAGETQYF
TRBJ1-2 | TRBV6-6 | CASSYSMTGLYGYTF
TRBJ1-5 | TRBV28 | CASSFIPGFGQPQHF
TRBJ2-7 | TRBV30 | CAWTQGNLREQYF
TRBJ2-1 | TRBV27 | CASSWAGENEQFF
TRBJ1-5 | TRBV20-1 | CSAERQGGNQPQHF
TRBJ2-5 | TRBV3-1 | CASTPPQQGGETQYF
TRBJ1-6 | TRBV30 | CATGQSSYNSPLHF
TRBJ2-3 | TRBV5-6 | CASSLGLAGGPGSDTQYF
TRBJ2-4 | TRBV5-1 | CASSSQGGLNIQYF
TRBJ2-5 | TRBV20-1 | CSATAPDQETQYF